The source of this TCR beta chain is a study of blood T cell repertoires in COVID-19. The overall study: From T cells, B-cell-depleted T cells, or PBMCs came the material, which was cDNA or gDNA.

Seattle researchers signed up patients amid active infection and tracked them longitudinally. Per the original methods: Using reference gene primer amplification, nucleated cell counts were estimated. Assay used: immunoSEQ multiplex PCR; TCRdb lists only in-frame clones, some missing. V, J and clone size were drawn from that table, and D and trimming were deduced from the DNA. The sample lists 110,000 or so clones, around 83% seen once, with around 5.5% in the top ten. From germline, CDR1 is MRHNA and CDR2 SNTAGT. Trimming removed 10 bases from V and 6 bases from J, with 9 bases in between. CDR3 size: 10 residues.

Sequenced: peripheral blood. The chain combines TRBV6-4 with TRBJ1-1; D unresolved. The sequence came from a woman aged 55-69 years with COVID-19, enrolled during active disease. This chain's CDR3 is CAIPQSEAFF. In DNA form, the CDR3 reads TGTGCCATCCCACAATCTGAAGCTTTCTTT.